Below, 22 T cell receptor beta chains from the same sample are listed, as sequenced in a study of blood T cell repertoires in COVID-19. Some clones are missing from TCRdb's copy, which holds only in-frame ones; the method was immunoSEQ multiplex PCR. This table holds about 330,000 clones, approximately 90% found once. Sequenced: peripheral blood. The receptor set was obtained from a woman aged 45 to 65 with active or convalescent COVID-19.

The rearrangement uses TRBV27 and TRBJ1-1, with unresolved D. Germline V gives CDR1 MNHEY, CDR2 SMNVEV (reference sequence). V gave up 3 bases and J gave up 1 base, with 6 bases separating them. The CDR3 has 13 amino acids. This CDR3 is CASSLARNTEAFF. The CDR3 nucleotides read TGTGCCAGCAGTTTGGCTCGGAACACTGAAGCTTTCTTT.

The gene calls are TRBV7-2 and TRBJ2-5; D possibly corresponds to TRBD1 (6 bases). Per the germline V gene, CDR1 is SGHTA and CDR2 is FQGNSA. V was cut by 5 bases and J by 4 bases, with 14 bases left in between. This CDR3 has 14 amino acids. CDR3 amino acids: CASSQTTGRETQYF. The CDR3 DNA sequence: TGTGCCAGCAGCCAGACAACAGGGCGAGAGACCCAGTACTTC.

The V and J genes are TRBV15 and TRBJ1-5; D gene ambiguous. Trimming removed 0 bases from V and 0 bases from J, with 6 bases in between. The CDR3 totals 15 residues. In germline, CDR1 is LNHNV, CDR2 YYDKDF (reference sequence). As DNA, the CDR3 is TGTGCCACCAGCAGAGACAGAAATAGCAATCAGCCCCAGCATTTT. Encoded protein: CATSRDRNSNQPQHF.

CDR3: CASSATGSRNEKLFF. For the CDR3, the DNA is TGTGCCAGCAGTGCGACAGGGTCCCGGAATGAAAAACTGTTTTTT. V is TRBV2 and J is TRBJ1-4; the match to TRBD1 covers 7 bases. V shed 4 bases, J shed 5 bases, and the junction held 7 bases outside the gene matches. The germline V gene has CDR1 SNHLY and CDR2 FYNNEI. The CDR3 spans 15 residues.

This clone was seen only a few times. V usage is TRBV19 and J usage is TRBJ1-1; 9 bases agree with TRBD1. CDR1 and CDR2 from the germline V gene are LNHDA and SQIVND (reference sequence). The CDR3 totals 16 residues. V was clipped by 3 bases and J by 6 bases; unmatched bases: 11. The CDR3 region has the DNA TGTGCCAGTAGTATCTACCGGGGACAGGGAAAGGCTGAAGCTTTCTTT. This codes for CASSIYRGQGKAEAFF.

The genes are TRBV27 and TRBJ2-2; 9 bases are a match to TRBD1. CDR1 is MNHEY, CDR2 SMNVEV, per germline (reference sequence). This CDR3 contains 18 residues. With V trimmed by 3 bases and J by 5 bases, 13 bases remained unmatched. CDR3 sequence reads: CASSFYGTGLRKTGELFF. The CDR3 bases are TGTGCCAGCAGTTTTTACGGGACAGGGTTGCGGAAAACCGGGGAGCTGTTTTTT.

V and J are TRBV5-6 and TRBJ1-3, with D maybe TRBD1 (6 bases). Germline V CDR1 and CDR2: SGHDT, YYEEEE. Trimming took off 7 bases at V and 2 bases at J, with 22 bases between the two ends. CDR3 length equals 17 residues. Written as DNA, the CDR3 is TGTGCCAGCCAACCCTGGTCGGCTAACAGGGCTGGAAACACCATATATTTT. Residues: CASQPWSANRAGNTIYF.

The rearrangement uses TRBV7-3 and TRBJ2-3; 13 bases are a match to TRBD2. Germline-derived CDR1 and CDR2 are SGHTA and FQGTGA. The V and J ends lost 1 base and 6 bases, in that order; junction bases with no gene match: 7. The CDR3 consists of 17 residues. The chain's CDR3 is CASSLIGTSGALDTQYF. The CDR3 nucleotides read TGTGCCAGCAGCTTAATAGGGACTAGCGGGGCCCTGGATACGCAGTATTTT.

This clone occurred a few times. The chain has TRBV4-3 and TRBJ2-2; D possibly corresponds to TRBD1 (6 bases). From germline, CDR1 is LGHNA and CDR2 YSLEER. CDR3 length: 15 residues. Trimming took off 0 bases at V and 6 bases at J, with 11 bases between the two ends. The CDR3 DNA reads as TGCGCCAGCAGCCAAGACCACAGGGTCGCCGGGGAGCTGTTTTTT. Translated, it gives CASSQDHRVAGELFF.

The V call is TRBV30, the J call TRBJ1-2; possible D gene TRBD1, 6 bases. V dropped 5 bases and J dropped 8 bases, with 24 bases sitting between them. The CDR3 length is 15 residues. Per the germline V gene, CDR1 is GTSNPN and CDR2 is SVGIG (reference sequence). CDR3 DNA sequence: TGTGCCTGGCGGCGCCTGACCGGGACAATTAAAGGCTACACCTTC. This sequence encodes CAWRRLTGTIKGYTF.

The chain carries TRBV4-1 and TRBJ2-2, with 10 positions matching TRBD1. This CDR3 is 16 amino acids long. CDR1 MGHRA and CDR2 YSYEKL come from the germline V gene. V was clipped by 4 bases and J by 6 bases; unmatched bases: 8. The CDR3, as DNA: TGCGCCAGCAGCCCCACGACAGGGGGCTTCGCCGGGGAGCTGTTTTTT. This gives the protein CASSPTTGGFAGELFF.

The rearrangement joins TRBV3-1 (or the pseudogene TRBV3-2) to TRBJ2-1, with 12 bases aligning to TRBD2. The CDR3 sequence is 15 residues long. Germline trimming cut 6 bases from V and 3 bases from J; bases unmatched to any gene: 3. Germline V CDR1 and CDR2: LGHDT, YNNKEL (reference sequence). In DNA form, the CDR3 reads TGTGCCAGCAGTTCGGGACTAGCGGGCTACAATGAGCAGTTCTTC. It specifies CASSSGLAGYNEQFF.

The chain combines TRBV2 with TRBJ1-1; D gene uncertain. The CDR3 covers 14 residues. V dropped 2 bases and J dropped 4 bases, with 11 bases sitting between them. Germline V gene sequence: CDR1 SNHLY, CDR2 FYNNEI. CDR3 coding DNA: TGTGCCAGCAGTGAATTCGGGGAGGGCACTGAAGCTTTCTTT. It yields the protein CASSEFGEGTEAFF.

The rearrangement joins TRBV6-5 to TRBJ2-2; the match to TRBD1 covers 8 bases. This CDR3 region has 13 residues. CDR1 is MNHEY, CDR2 SVGAGI, per germline. V gave up 6 bases and J gave up 13 bases; unmatched junction bases: 10. In DNA form, the CDR3 reads TGTGCCAGCAGCAGGGGGCGCCCCCCCCGGCTGTTTTTT. This gives the protein CASSRGRPPRLFF.

The rearrangement joins TRBV14 to TRBJ2-3; 7 bases agree with TRBD1. CDR3 length: 13 amino acids. V was clipped by 8 bases and J by 2 bases; unmatched bases: 4. The germline CDR1 and CDR2 sequences are SGHDN and FVKESK. The CDR3 here is CASGGQITDTQYF. The CDR3 region has the DNA TGTGCCAGCGGGGGACAGATCACAGATACGCAGTATTTT.

This clone was seen only once. This rearrangement joins TRBV5-1 to TRBJ1-1, with D maybe TRBD1 (5 bases). Trimming left V 0 bases short and J 2 bases short, with 8 bases between. The CDR3 has 14 residues. Germline V gene lookup returns CDR1 SGHRS and CDR2 YFSETQ. The CDR3 region is CASSLGTINTEAFF. CDR3 coding DNA: TGCGCCAGCAGCTTGGGGACAATCAACACTGAAGCTTTCTTT. Full variable domain (outside the CDR3, taken from reference TRBV5-1 and TRBJ1-1): KAGVTQTPRYLIKTRGQQVTLSCSPISGHRSVSWYQQTPGQGLQFLFEYFSETQRNKGNFPGRFSGRQFSNSRSEMNVSTLELGDSALYLCASSLGTINTEAFFGQGTRLTVV.

The chain uses TRBV28 and TRBJ1-5; 7 nucleotides line up with TRBD1. The CDR3 is made up of 16 amino acids. Trimming cost V 1 base and J 2 bases; bases outside gene matches: 5. Germline V gives CDR1 MDHEN, CDR2 SYDVKM. CDR3 amino acids: CASSLSRGFGNQPQHF. The CDR3 coding sequence is TGTGCCAGCAGTTTATCCAGGGGGTTTGGCAATCAGCCCCAGCATTTT.

This clone was found a few times. The chain is built from TRBV7-2 and TRBJ1-5; D perhaps matches TRBD1 (6 bases). The CDR3 has 15 residues. Germline loops: CDR1 SGHTA, CDR2 FQGNSA. Trimming stripped 1 base from V and 3 bases from J, with 10 bases between. The CDR3 sequence is CASSLVSGDNQPQHF. CDR3 DNA sequence: TGTGCCAGCAGCTTAGTATCAGGGGACAATCAGCCCCAGCATTTT. Full variable domain (remainder filled in from reference TRBV7-2 and TRBJ1-5): GAGVSQSPSNKVTEKGKDVELRCDPISGHTALYWYRQSLGQGLEFLIYFQGNSAPDKSGLPSDRFSAERTGGSVSTLTIQRTQQEDSAVYLCASSLVSGDNQPQHFGDGTRLSIL.

The chain joins TRBV14 to TRBJ2-7, with TRBD1 matching over 7 bases. The CDR3 loop spans 16 amino acids. Per germline, CDR1 SGHDN and CDR2 FVKESK. V lost 0 bases, J lost 4 bases, and 9 bases stayed unmatched. The CDR3 sequence is CASSQEAWTGSYEQYF. CDR3 in DNA: TGTGCCAGCAGCCAAGAAGCATGGACAGGTTCTTACGAGCAGTACTTC.

The chain's CDR3 is CASRPGTDYNSPLHF. CDR3 in DNA: TGTGCCAGCAGGCCCGGGACAGACTATAATTCACCCCTCCACTTT. The chain carries TRBV27 and TRBJ1-6; 7 bases map to TRBD1. Germline lookup yields CDR1 MNHEY and CDR2 SMNVEV (reference sequence). Trimming took 6 bases from V and 3 from J; bases not matched to a gene: 5. The CDR3 has 15 amino acids.

This clone showed up just once. V is TRBV7-9 and J is TRBJ2-3; 10 bases are a match to TRBD2. The CDR3 is made up of 17 amino acids. Losses at the gene ends were 4 bases for V and 1 base for J; bases not matched to a gene: 8. Germline V lookup: CDR1 SEHNR, CDR2 FQNEAQ (reference sequence). The CDR3 DNA sequence: TGTGCCAGCAGCTCGACAGGGACTAGCGCCGGCACAGATACGCAGTATTTT. Its protein is CASSSTGTSAGTDTQYF.

This clone was counted a few times. The chain uses TRBV5-1 and TRBJ2-2; possible D gene TRBD2, 6 bases. Trimming cost V 1 base and J 0 bases, with 10 bases left between them. This CDR3 is built from 16 residues. The germline gives CDR1 SGHRS, CDR2 YFSETQ. The CDR3 sequence is CASSLRLATNTGELFF. CDR3 DNA sequence: TGCGCCAGCAGCTTGCGTCTAGCGACGAACACCGGGGAGCTGTTTTTT. The full variable domain, in which reference TRBV5-1 and TRBJ2-2 provide the parts outside the CDR3, is KAGVTQTPRYLIKTRGQQVTLSCSPISGHRSVSWYQQTPGQGLQFLFEYFSETQRNKGNFPGRFSGRQFSNSRSEMNVSTLELGDSALYLCASSLRLATNTGELFFGEGSRLTVL.